The clone carrying this T cell receptor beta chain came up a few times. Its antigen is not identified. These data are taken from a study of blood T cells in healthy people across ages. Study-wide background: Researchers report that template switching captured about one barcoded beta molecule per two T cells. Findings and limits, study-wide: Diversity of TCR beta per million T cells declined in a roughly linear way with age. Correlation between TCR beta diversity and naive T cell percentage was strong.

Germline V gene lookup returns CDR1 SEHNR and CDR2 FQNEAQ (reference sequence). Trimming pared 1 base from V and 3 bases from J, leaving 12 bases between. This CDR3 spans 15 amino acids. Next came a second PCR, run for roughly 6 to 11 cycles, which used a sample-barcoded 5' primer along with a J-beta primer mix. Template switching added a 12-random-nucleotide identifier to every cDNA molecule. TCRdb fed the 5' RACE reads into MiXCR, producing one record per CDR3 protein. The table includes about 680,000 distinct CDR3 sequences, around 48% detected once. Sequenced: blood. The gene calls are TRBV7-9 and TRBJ2-5; D unclear. The receptor's source is a woman aged 55-69 years in good health. CDR3 in amino acids: CASSLVFTTKETQYF. The CDR3 DNA sequence: TGTGCCAGCAGCTTAGTTTTTACGACCAAAGAGACCCAGTACTTC. Looking up the rest from reference TRBV7-9 and TRBJ2-5 gives the full variable domain: DTGVSQNPRHKITKRGQNVTFRCDPISEHNRLYWYRQTLGQGPEFLTYFQNEAQLEKSRLLSDRFSAERPKGSFSTLEIQRTEQGDSAMYLCASSLVFTTKETQYFGPGTRLLVL.